This T cell receptor (beta chain) was profiled in a study of blood T cell repertoires in COVID-19. Study details: There were acute and convalescent COVID-19 samples, and they came from the United States, Italy and Spain. PBMCs, B-cell-depleted T cells, or T cells were the source of the cDNA or gDNA that made up the material.

Those enrolled in Seattle joined during active infection and were followed longitudinally afterward. This clone was recorded a few times. Original analysis: It was from reference gene primer amplification that nucleated cell counts were estimated. Produced via immunoSEQ multiplex PCR; TCRdb's table is partial and in-frame only. V and J calls and clone size are those listed in that table; D and trimming were worked out from the DNA. The sample lists roughly 180,000 clones; roughly 78% were seen once. V lost 5 bases and J 1 base, leaving 8 bases between the germline ends. The CDR3 totals 13 residues. CDR1 and CDR2 from the germline V gene are SGHAT and FQNNGV.

J is TRBJ1-1 and V is TRBV11-2; a weak D match, TRBD1 (6 bases). Source material: peripheral blood. This receptor was taken from a woman aged 55-69 years with COVID-19, enrolled during active disease. CDR3 region: CASSGGPNTEAFF. In DNA, the CDR3 is TGTGCCAGCAGCGGGGGCCCGAACACTGAAGCTTTCTTT.